This T cell receptor beta chain stems from a study of T cell repertoires in cytomegalovirus infection. One entry per CDR3 protein results from TCRdb running MiXCR on the reads. The data hold roughly 300,000 distinct CDR3 sequences, with 8% to 10% observed a single time. V lost 3 bases to trimming and J lost 0 bases, with 9 bases between them. CDR1 and CDR2 from the germline V gene are MNHEY and SMNVEV (reference sequence). The CDR3 spans 14 residues. This TCR was recovered from a human donor in good health (CMV status not recorded). Some clones in this sample may be carry-over from other donors' samples. Sequencing input: PBMCs. The chain employs TRBV27 and TRBJ2-7; D is undetermined. CDR3 DNA: TGTGCCAGCAGTTTGGGAACACCCTCCTACGAGCAGTACTTC. Translated, it gives CASSLGTPSYEQYF.